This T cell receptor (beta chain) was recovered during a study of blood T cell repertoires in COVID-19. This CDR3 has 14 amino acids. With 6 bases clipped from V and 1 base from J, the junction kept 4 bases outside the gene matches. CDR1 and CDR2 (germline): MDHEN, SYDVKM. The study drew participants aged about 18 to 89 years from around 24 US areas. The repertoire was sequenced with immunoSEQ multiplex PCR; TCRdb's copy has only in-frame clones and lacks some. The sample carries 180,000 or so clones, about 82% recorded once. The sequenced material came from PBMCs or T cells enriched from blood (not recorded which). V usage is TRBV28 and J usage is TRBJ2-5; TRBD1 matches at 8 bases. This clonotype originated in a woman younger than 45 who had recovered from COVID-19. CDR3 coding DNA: TGTGCCAGCAGCGCAGGGGGCCCCCAAGAGACCCAGTACTTC. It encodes CASSAGGPQETQYF.